This is a list of T cell receptor beta chains from one sample in a study of a mutant IDH1 vaccine in newly diagnosed glioma. No antigen is known for these receptors. Sequencing was performed with immunoSEQ multiplex PCR; in TCRdb, only in-frame clones are kept and a portion is missing. The sample includes around 57,000 clones, around 84% of them seen just once. The sequencing used PBMCs, collected from a glioma patient whose treatment included an IDH1 peptide vaccine. Every receptor here comes from a man in his thirties or forties with glioma. Both conserved end residues are part of each CDR3. The order of the fields is V gene, clone size, D gene, J gene, CDR3 DNA, CDR3 protein. A D gene is named only where the DNA matches it firmly. Expanded clones are given a class, and other clones once, few, many or no size at all.

TRBV7-9	-	TRBD1	TRBJ1-6	TGTGCCAGCAGCCCCACCCAGGGGGGGAGTTTTTCACCCCTCCACTTT	CASSPTQGGSFSPLHF
TRBV30	few	-	TRBJ1-1	TGTGCCTGGAGTGTACACGGGGGTTACACTGAAGCTTTCTTT	CAWSVHGGYTEAFF
TRBV6-1	-	-	TRBJ1-5	TGTGCCAGCAGTGTGTGGGGGTACAATCAGCCCCAGCATTTT	CASSVWGYNQPQHF
TRBV5-3	-	TRBD1	TRBJ1-2	TGTGCCAGAAGCGAAGGGACAGGACCTTACCCTACTAACTATGGCTACACCTTC	CARSEGTGPYPTNYGYTF
TRBV7-8	few	TRBD1	TRBJ1-1	TGTGCCAGCAGCATCCACAGGGGACAGAACACTGAAGCTTTCTTT	CASSIHRGQNTEAFF
TRBV6-1	few	-	TRBJ1-1	TGTGCCAGCAGTGAAGGACCGGGACTCTTGAACACTGAAGCTTTCTTT	CASSEGPGLLNTEAFF
TRBV6-1	-	-	TRBJ1-1	TGTGCCAGCAGTCCCCGACAGGTTTCGAACACTGAAGCTTTCTTT	CASSPRQVSNTEAFF
TRBV29-1	-	-	TRBJ1-5	TGCAGCGTTGGAGGGATCAATCAGCCCCAGCATTTT	CSVGGINQPQHF
TRBV15	-	-	TRBJ1-4	TGTGCCACCGCGCCAGGGTCCAATGAAAAACTGTTTTTT	CATAPGSNEKLFF
TRBV5-1	few	-	TRBJ1-1	TGCGCCAGCAGCTTGTTACAAGGGGAAGCTTTCTTT	CASSLLQGEAFF
TRBV11-2	-	TRBD1	TRBJ2-7	TGTGCCAGCAGCCTAGGGACAGGGGGCGAGCAGTACTTC	CASSLGTGGEQYF
TRBV7-2	-	-	TRBJ1-5	TGTGCCAGCAGCCTATCGAACGCGGCGTATCAGCCCCAGCATTTT	CASSLSNAAYQPQHF
TRBV6-5	-	-	TRBJ1-6	TGTGCCAGCAGGAGGGCTCACAGGGACTCACCCCTCCACTTT	CASRRAHRDSPLHF
TRBV19	-	-	TRBJ1-2	TGTGCCAGTAGTGGGGGGAGACAGAGCCTATGGTCCCGCTACACCTTC	CASSGGRQSLWSRYTF
TRBV5-4	-	TRBD2	TRBJ2-2	TGTGCCAGCAGCTCCGGGACTAGCGGGACCGGGGAGCTGTTTTTT	CASSSGTSGTGELFF
TRBV25-1	-	-	TRBJ1-4	TGTGCCAGCAGTGAAGAGGGGTTTAATGAAAAACTGTTTTTT	CASSEEGFNEKLFF
TRBV5-1	-	TRBD1	TRBJ1-3	TGCGCCAGCAGCCTGACAGGGAGCAGGGGTGGAAACACCATATATTTT	CASSLTGSRGGNTIYF
TRBV19	-	-	TRBJ1-6	TGTGCCAGTAGTATAGGAGGGGGGCTGAATTCACCCCTCCACTTT	CASSIGGGLNSPLHF
TRBV5-5	-	-	TRBJ1-1	TGTGCCAGCAGCCCATATCCGATGAACACTGAAGCTTTCTTT	CASSPYPMNTEAFF
TRBV10-3	-	-	TRBJ1-3	TGTGCCATCAGTGAGTCAGCGGGCAGGGGCCAGCTCTCTGGAAACACCATATATTTT	CAISESAGRGQLSGNTIYF
TRBV5-6	-	-	TRBJ2-7	TGTGCCAGCAGCTTAGAAACTGGGAGCCCCTACGAGCAGTACTTC	CASSLETGSPYEQYF
TRBV5-4	-	TRBD2	TRBJ2-1	TGTGCCAGCAGCTTACGGGGACTAGCGGGGGGCTATTCCTCCTACAATGAGCAGTTCTTC	CASSLRGLAGGYSSYNEQFF
TRBV29-1	-	-	TRBJ2-1	TGCAGCGTTGAACTTGCTGAGCAGTTCTTC	CSVELAEQFF
TRBV6-6	-	-	TRBJ1-2	TGTGCCAGCAGTTATGAGAGGGCTAACTATGGCTACACCTTC	CASSYERANYGYTF
TRBV6-6	-	-	TRBJ1-6	TGTGCCAGCAGTCCCCGCGGAAATTCACCCTTCCACTTT	CASSPRGNSPFHF
TRBV7-9	-	-	TRBJ2-7	TGTGCCAGCAGCCCCCCGCCGGGACAAGGTTTCGAGCAGTACTTC	CASSPPPGQGFEQYF
TRBV6-5	-	-	TRBJ1-1	TGTGCCAGCAGTTACTCGGCAGGGAGGACTGAAGCTTTCTTT	CASSYSAGRTEAFF
TRBV18	-	TRBD2	TRBJ2-1	TGTGCCAGCTCACCACCCGCTAGCGGGTACAATGAGCAGTTCTTC	CASSPPASGYNEQFF
TRBV5-1	-	TRBD1	TRBJ2-2	TGCGCCAGCAGCCCCAGGGGGGCAGGGGGCTCCGGGGAGCTGTTTTTT	CASSPRGAGGSGELFF
TRBV6-1	-	-	TRBJ2-7	TGTGCCAGCAGGATGAGGCAGGGGAACTACGAGCAGTACTTC	CASRMRQGNYEQYF
TRBV6-1	-	-	TRBJ2-6	TGTGCCAGCTCTATATCCTCTGGGGCCAACGTCCTGACTTTC	CASSISSGANVLTF
TRBV6-6	-	-	TRBJ1-1	TGTGCCAGCAGCCCATACCGGGGGGGGGTGAGCACTGAAGCTTTCTTT	CASSPYRGGVSTEAFF
TRBV7-9	-	-	TRBJ1-3	TGTGCCAGCAGCTTAAGGACGGTTACTGACACCATATATTTT	CASSLRTVTDTIYF
TRBV19	-	TRBD1	TRBJ1-5	TGTGCCAGTAGTATAAGGACAGGAAGCAATCAGCCCCAGCATTTT	CASSIRTGSNQPQHF
TRBV5-1	-	TRBD2	TRBJ2-2	TGCGCCAGCAGCTCCTTTAGCGGGACCGGGGAGCTGTTTTTT	CASSSFSGTGELFF
TRBV2	-	TRBD1	TRBJ1-2	TGTGCCAGCAGTGGTATCCTTGGGACAGCTAACTATGGCTACACCTTC	CASSGILGTANYGYTF
TRBV2	-	-	TRBJ1-4	TGTGCCAGCACCATCCGGGGCGGCCTGAATGAAAAACTGTTTTTT	CASTIRGGLNEKLFF
TRBV4-1	-	-	TRBJ1-5	TGCGCCAGCAGCCAAGTAGGCCGGGGGCAAGGCAATCAGCCCCAGCATTTT	CASSQVGRGQGNQPQHF
TRBV7-8	-	-	TRBJ1-1	TGTGCCAGCAGCTTAGGGCGCATGGGGACTGAAGCTTTCTTT	CASSLGRMGTEAFF
TRBV15	-	-	TRBJ2-1	TGTGCCACCAGCAGAGACGGCGGGGGCCTATACAATGAGCAGTTCTTC	CATSRDGGGLYNEQFF
TRBV5-8	-	TRBD1	TRBJ1-6	TGTGCCAGCAGCAGGACAGGGATTTACTCACCCCTCCACTTT	CASSRTGIYSPLHF
TRBV7-9	-	-	TRBJ2-1	TGTGCCAGCAGCTATAAGGACCTTACCTCCAATGAGCAGTTCTTC	CASSYKDLTSNEQFF
TRBV5-4	-	TRBD2	TRBJ2-1	TGTGCCACGAAGCGGGGAACCTACAATGAGCAGTTCTTC	CATKRGTYNEQFF
TRBV4-1	-	TRBD1	TRBJ2-2	TGCGCCAGCAGCACAGGGACAGGGATCACCGGGGAGCTGTTTTTT	CASSTGTGITGELFF
TRBV28	-	-	TRBJ1-1	TGTGCCAGCCACTTAGGAGGGGGTATAAAGATTGGAGCTTTCTTT	CASHLGGGIKIGAFF
TRBV2	-	-	TRBJ1-5	TGTGCCAGCAGTGGACGGAATCAGCCCCAGCATTTT	CASSGRNQPQHF
TRBV5-4	-	-	TRBJ2-2	TGTGCCAGCAGCTCACGGCCAGGGCGCGCCGGGGAGCTGTTTTTT	CASSSRPGRAGELFF
TRBV4-1	once	-	TRBJ2-7	TGCGCCAGCAGCCAAGAGGGGATAGGGCAGTACTTC	CASSQEGIGQYF
TRBV25-1	-	TRBD1	TRBJ1-1	TGTGCCAGCAGTGACACGACAGGGGTGTACACTGAAGCTTTCTTT	CASSDTTGVYTEAFF
TRBV6-6	-	TRBD1	TRBJ1-2	TGTGCCAGCAGCCTAAGACAGGGGCCCAACTATGGCTACACCTTC	CASSLRQGPNYGYTF
TRBV4-1	few	-	TRBJ1-1	TGCGCTCAATACTCGGGTGGGGATGGGAACACTGAAGCTTTCTTT	CAQYSGGDGNTEAFF